One sample yielded the 14 T cell receptor beta chains listed below, sequenced in a study of PD-L1 blockade in urothelial cancer. Assay: immunoSEQ multiplex PCR; the TCRdb copy retains only in-frame clones and omits some. Of 56,000 or so clones in the sample, 70% to 90% were seen once. The sample was PBMCs, taken around atezolizumab (anti-PD-L1) treatment. The receptor set was obtained from a man aged 45-65 years with urothelial cancer.

The genes are TRBV19 and TRBJ2-3; D remains ambiguous. The CDR3 totals 13 residues. Trimming took off 6 bases at V and 0 bases at J, with 7 bases between the two ends. Germline lookup yields CDR1 LNHDA and CDR2 SQIVND (reference sequence). For the CDR3, the DNA is TGTGCCAGTAGGTCCGGTAGCACAGATACGCAGTATTTT. Translating gives CASRSGSTDTQYF.

The chain recombines TRBV2 with TRBJ2-7; 11 positions agree with TRBD2. The CDR3 is made up of 15 amino acids. V lost 6 bases and J lost 0; bases outside the gene matches: 4. The germline gives CDR1 SNHLY, CDR2 FYNNEI. CDR3 residues: CASRGTSGPSYEQYF. In DNA, the CDR3 is TGTGCCAGCAGGGGGACTAGCGGTCCCTCCTACGAGCAGTACTTC.

This sequence joins TRBV5-1 and TRBJ1-1; D is undetermined. CDR3 length: 13 amino acids. CDR1 SGHRS and CDR2 YFSETQ come from the germline V gene. V shed 6 bases and J shed 0 bases, with 9 bases lying between them. CDR3 region: CASTPDLNTEAFF. As DNA, the CDR3 is TGCGCCAGCACTCCAGACTTGAACACTGAAGCTTTCTTT.

This clone was seen once. The rearrangement joins TRBV6-6 to TRBJ2-3; 11 bases are a match to TRBD2. Germline loops: CDR1 MNHNY, CDR2 SVGAGI (reference sequence). The CDR3 runs to 15 residues. V trimming: 6 bases; J trimming: 3 bases; junction bases outside the gene matches: 5. CDR3 in DNA: TGTGCCAGCAGCCCGACTAGCGGGAAGACAGATACGCAGTATTTT. It specifies CASSPTSGKTDTQYF.

This clone was detected a few times. The rearrangement uses TRBV9 and TRBJ2-2; D uncertain. The CDR3 is 14 residues long. Germline V gene data show CDR1 as SGDLS and CDR2 as YYNGEE. V lost 4 bases and J 6 bases, leaving 13 bases between the germline ends. CDR3 protein: CASSSRRGAGELFF. The CDR3 DNA sequence: TGTGCCAGCAGCTCAAGACGAGGCGCCGGGGAGCTGTTTTTT.

The rearrangement uses TRBV9 and TRBJ2-1; the D is unclear. Germline loops: CDR1 SGDLS, CDR2 YYNGEE. Trimming stripped 4 bases from V and 8 bases from J, with 13 bases between. The CDR3 length is 13 residues. The CDR3 DNA reads TGTGCCAGCAGCCCCCAGCACCGGGATGAGCAGTTCTTC. Its protein is CASSPQHRDEQFF.

This clone was recorded at least ten times. The rearrangement links TRBV5-1 to TRBJ2-1; weak D call: TRBD1 (5 bases). Trimming took off 0 bases at V and 7 bases at J, with 11 bases between the two ends. This CDR3 has 14 amino acids. The germline V gene has CDR1 SGHRS and CDR2 YFSETQ. The CDR3 DNA reads as TGCGCCAGCAGCTTGGCAGGGATTGGAAATGAGCAGTTCTTC. Translation gives CASSLAGIGNEQFF.

The chain uses TRBV6-5 and TRBJ2-7, with TRBD1 matching over 7 bases. Losses at the gene ends were 4 bases for V and 2 bases for J; bases not matched to a gene: 8. The CDR3 totals 15 residues. Germline V gene sequence: CDR1 MNHEY, CDR2 SVGAGI. The DNA for the CDR3 is TGTGCCAGCAGTTCCGTGACAGGGCGGACCTACGAGCAGTACTTC. This translates into CASSSVTGRTYEQYF.

V is TRBV9 and J is TRBJ2-7, with D perhaps matching TRBD2 (5 bases). The CDR3 extends over 13 amino acids. Per the germline V gene, CDR1 is SGDLS and CDR2 is YYNGEE. Trimming stripped 3 bases from V and 4 bases from J, with 11 bases between. The CDR3 here is CASSGVTGYEQYF. The CDR3 DNA reads TGTGCCAGCAGCGGAGTTACGGGATACGAGCAGTACTTC.

J is TRBJ2-1 and V is TRBV12-5; tentative D call: TRBD2 (6 bases). The CDR3 consists of 16 residues. Germline CDR1 reads LGHNT; CDR2 reads FRNRAP. Trimming took off 0 bases at V and 4 bases at J, with 13 bases between the two ends. The CDR3 DNA reads as TGTGCTAGTGGTTTGGTACTCGGGAGAGGGTACAATGAGCAGTTCTTC. This encodes CASGLVLGRGYNEQFF.

The genes are TRBV11-3 and TRBJ2-1; 8 nucleotides line up with TRBD1. The CDR3 has 15 residues. The V segment lost 0 bases and the J segment 6 bases; nucleotides outside the gene matches: 4. Looked up from germline, CDR1 is SGHNT and CDR2 is YENEEA. The CDR3, as DNA: TGTGCCAGCAGCTTAGACAGGACAGGGCTCAATGAGCAGTTCTTC. This gives the protein CASSLDRTGLNEQFF.

The V gene is TRBV5-1, the J gene TRBJ1-3; no clear D. This CDR3 region has 16 residues. V was shortened by 2 bases and J by 2 bases, with 14 bases between the two germline ends. Germline values: CDR1 SGHRS, CDR2 YFSETQ. The DNA of the CDR3 is TGCGCCAGCAGCTTTGTCTCCCCGGGGACTGGAAACACCATATATTTT. Its translation is CASSFVSPGTGNTIYF. Together with reference TRBV5-1 and TRBJ1-3, the CDR3 gives the full variable domain: KAGVTQTPRYLIKTRGQQVTLSCSPISGHRSVSWYQQTPGQGLQFLFEYFSETQRNKGNFPGRFSGRQFSNSRSEMNVSTLELGDSALYLCASSFVSPGTGNTIYFGEGSWLTVV.

The rearrangement links TRBV5-1 to TRBJ2-1, with 11 bases matching TRBD2. J lost 5 bases, V lost 9 bases, and 10 bases had no gene match. Germline assignment: CDR1 SGHRS and CDR2 YFSETQ. The length of the CDR3 is 15 residues. The CDR3 sequence: CATQAVAGGNNEQFF. The CDR3 coding sequence is TGCGCCACCCAAGCCGTAGCGGGAGGGAACAATGAGCAGTTCTTC. The complete variable domain, with remaining parts taken from reference TRBV5-1 and TRBJ2-1, reads KAGVTQTPRYLIKTRGQQVTLSCSPISGHRSVSWYQQTPGQGLQFLFEYFSETQRNKGNFPGRFSGRQFSNSRSEMNVSTLELGDSALYLCATQAVAGGNNEQFFGPGTRLTVL.

The chain combines TRBV30 with TRBJ2-7, with 8 bases fitting TRBD2. CDR3 length: 14 amino acids. Per germline, CDR1 GTSNPN and CDR2 SVGIG (reference sequence). Trimming cost V 4 bases and J 1 base; bases outside gene matches: 6. The CDR3 spells CAWKIAGRSYEQYF. CDR3 DNA sequence: TGTGCCTGGAAAATAGCGGGAAGGTCCTACGAGCAGTACTTC.